The T cell receptor (beta chain) under discussion was sequenced for a study of blood T cell repertoires in COVID-19. This clone appeared a few times. As processed by the authors: Scientists estimated how many nucleated cells there were by amplifying reference gene primers. Some clones are missing from TCRdb's copy, which holds only in-frame ones; the method was immunoSEQ multiplex PCR. V and J calls and clone size are as listed in that table; D and trimming were resolved from the DNA. Of 200,000 to 250,000 clones in the sample, 83% were seen once. V was clipped by 2 bases and J by 5 bases, with 19 bases between them. CDR3 length: 16 amino acids. The V gene's germline CDR1 is SGDLS and CDR2 YYNGEE.

What was sequenced was PBMCs or T cells enriched from blood (not recorded which). V and J are TRBV9 and TRBJ1-1; D is possibly TRBD1 (5 bases). The source of this sequence is a woman in her 50s who had been exposed to COVID-19. The CDR3 sequence is CASSVSFGGLDTEAFF. In nucleotides, the CDR3 is TGTGCCAGCAGCGTCTCGTTCGGGGGGTTGGATACTGAAGCTTTCTTT. The whole variable domain, filled in from reference TRBV9 and TRBJ1-1, reads DSGVTQTPKHLITATGQRVTLRCSPRSGDLSVYWYQQSLDQGLQFLIQYYNGEERAKGNILERFSAQQFPDLHSELNLSSLELGDSALYFCASSVSFGGLDTEAFFGQGTRLTVV.